The clone carrying this T cell receptor beta chain was counted ten times or more. RNA transcripts served as the template for amplifying TCR beta CDR3 regions. Carried out on the TCR CDR3, a first-round RT-PCR used the HTBI primer set. TCRdb re-called the multiplex PCR reads through MiXCR, storing one row per CDR3 protein. The data show hundreds of thousands of distinct CDR3 sequences, approximately 15% seen once. It was 8 to 10 ml of fresh peripheral blood that supplied the PBMCs. The CDR3 contains 14 residues. Germline CDR1 is MNHEY and CDR2 is SVGAGI. Trimming cost V 1 base and J 5 bases; bases outside gene matches: 5. The source of the sample is a study of T cells in Graves' hyperthyroidism and ophthalmopathy.

The sample taken for sequencing was blood. The sequence derives from a woman between 40 and 55 years old with Graves' ophthalmopathy. The chain has TRBV6-5 and TRBJ2-7, with 7 nucleotides matching TRBD2. CDR3 bases: TGTGCCAGCAGTTACTTCGCGGGAGTGAACGAGCAGTACTTC. Amino acid sequence: CASSYFAGVNEQYF.